This entry describes one TCR beta chain. Its binding antigen is unknown. The germline gene is not matched at one end of the junction; a read error may be the cause. The entry originates in a study of identical twins listed by TCRdb under 2016. Context from the whole study: TCR alpha and beta repertoires from monozygotic twins, unrelated adults of various ages and cord blood were deep-sequenced to test whether fetal clonotypes persist. Replicate twin experiments were performed at different times using different library preparation protocols to rule out contamination. Results and caveats for the whole study, not just this receptor: Invariant T cells such as MAIT and iNKT could partly confound zero-insertion analyses, although diverse VJ usage argued against such confounding for most clonotypes. In monozygotic twins, recombination models systematically underestimated out-of-frame TCR alpha sharing, but the models matched the sharing seen between unrelated individuals. Compared with coincidental sharing between unrelated individuals, out-of-frame TCR alpha sequences shared between twins showed an excess of sequences with low generation probability. Because the same donors could not be followed over many years, the conclusions depended on cross-sectional statistical analysis. Fewer insertions were carried by abundant cord blood beta clonotypes, a similar but weaker trend appeared in young adult naive repertoires, and no such trend appeared in memory repertoires. In beta out-of-frame sequences, excess twin sharing was weaker, because having fewer shared sequences lowered the signal-to-noise ratio.

Every donor in the study was a healthy Caucasian. Three pairs of female monozygotic twins, all aged 18 to 29 years, were included in the twin cohort. Peripheral blood mononuclear cells were the source from which RNA for the TCR libraries was isolated. Library preparation used 5' RACE. The sequencing machine was an Illumina HiSeq 2000. Template switching introduced a universal primer binding site; the final cDNA contained a unique molecular identifier, enabling accurate counting of TCR cDNA molecules. First-strand cDNA for TCR alpha and beta chains was synthesized from specific primers in the conserved constant-segment region. To control for contamination, every cDNA library carried two barcodes: a SMART-Mk sample barcode plus Illumina barcodes. Two successive PCR steps introduced TruSeq adapter sequences along with Illumina sample barcodes. The Illumina HiSeq platform was used with custom primers to sequence TCR alpha and beta cDNA libraries. The authors' analysis ran thus. MiGEC processed the raw reads to extract unique molecular identifiers, while MiXCR was used to determine the CDR3 positions. For each individual, recombination models were inferred using an EM algorithm with the repgenHMM and IGoR tools. Shared clonotype analysis was performed with the tcR package in R, normalizing sharing by the product of cloneset sizes. To study raw recombination without the effects of thymic and clonal selection, out-of-frame nonproductive sequences were analyzed. TCRdb cleaned the public reads at Q25 with fastp, built clones with MiXCR and kept in-frame beta chains. Entries that share a CDR3 protein sequence are merged under the most common genes and DNA. TCRdb assigned the V and J calls; the authors' analysis was not used. Across this sample there are 600,000 to 850,000 distinct CDR3 sequences, with roughly 18% seen only once. The ten top clones hold approximately 14% of the sample.

Its CDR3 holds 14 amino acids, cysteine through phenylalanine. CDR3 DNA only is kept here, 42 bases in frame from base 1. In the germline V gene (reference sequence), CDR1 corresponds to MNHEY and CDR2 to SMNVEV. A further study also used this sample, focusing on T cells expressing NK-cell markers. That second publication adds: Fewer than ten donors provided sorted CD3+CD56+NKG2C+, CD3+CD56+NKG2C- and CD3+CD56-NKG2C+ T-cell subsets, whose TCR beta-chain repertoires were profiled. Among the eight sequenced donors, only one was HCMV-seronegative, while the other seven were HCMV-seropositive. In several experiments an anti-gammadeltaTCR antibody was added to restrict sorting to alphabetaTCR-expressing T cells. In roughly six donors, the dominant CD3+CD56+NKG2C+ clonotypes were among the top 10 CD8+ clonotypes and accounted for about 1.0-8% of CD8+ T cells. Those dominant clonotypes were again the most abundant among CD3+CD56-NKG2C+ cells in several donors, at 28.3-60.1%. It remained unclear whether the expanded NKG2C-expressing T cell clones were specific for HCMV antigens. Randomly selected healthy volunteers, three men and five women, were used as the eight sequenced donors. HCMV-specific IgG was detected in serum with a commercial ELISA kit to determine HCMV serostatus. Bulk peripheral blood T-cell repertoires were additionally sequenced from unsorted PBMC for about 6 donors. MIGEC handled demultiplexing of the reads and grouping by UMI, while MiTCR was used to assemble and quantify clonotypes. To exclude erroneous sequences, any TCR cDNA sequence not supported by at least two reads was discarded. The tcR package was used for downstream repertoire analysis, and clonotypes were matched between fractions using CDR3 nucleotide sequence together with V segment. VDJmatch was used to annotate antigen specificity against VDJdb, with one amino acid substitution allowed in CDR3.

The receptor comes from a woman aged 18-35 years in good health. Sequenced: PBMCs. Here the chain combines TRBV27 and TRBJ2-1, with the D gene call left open. The sequenced DNA is TGTGCCAGCAGTTTACGGCCCTCCCACAATGAGCAGTTCTTC. Translated, this gives CASSLRPSHNEQFF.